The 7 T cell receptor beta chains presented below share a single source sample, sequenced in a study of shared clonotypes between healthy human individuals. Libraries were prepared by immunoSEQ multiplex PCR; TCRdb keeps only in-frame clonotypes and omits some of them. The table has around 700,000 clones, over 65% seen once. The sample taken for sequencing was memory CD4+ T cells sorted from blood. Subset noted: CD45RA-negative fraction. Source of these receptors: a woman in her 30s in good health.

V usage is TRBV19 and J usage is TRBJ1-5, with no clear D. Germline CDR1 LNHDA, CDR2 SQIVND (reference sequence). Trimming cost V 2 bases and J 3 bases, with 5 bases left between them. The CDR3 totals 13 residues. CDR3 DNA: TGTGCCAGTAGTATACAGGACAATCAGCCCCAGCATTTT. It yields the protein CASSIQDNQPQHF.

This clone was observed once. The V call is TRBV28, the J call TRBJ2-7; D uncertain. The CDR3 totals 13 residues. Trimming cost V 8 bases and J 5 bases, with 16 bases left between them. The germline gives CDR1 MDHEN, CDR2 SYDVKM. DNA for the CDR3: TGTGCCAGCGCTCCAACCGCCCTAAACGAGCAGTACTTC. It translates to CASAPTALNEQYF.

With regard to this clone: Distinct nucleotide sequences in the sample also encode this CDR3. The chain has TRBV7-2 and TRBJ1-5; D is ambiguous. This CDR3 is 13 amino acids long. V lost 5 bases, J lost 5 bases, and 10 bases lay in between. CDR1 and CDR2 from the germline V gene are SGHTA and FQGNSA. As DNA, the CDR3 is TGTGCCAGCAGCCTACAACGGGATCAGCCCCAGCATTTT. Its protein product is CASSLQRDQPQHF. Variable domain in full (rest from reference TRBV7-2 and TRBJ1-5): GAGVSQSPSNKVTEKGKDVELRCDPISGHTALYWYRQSLGQGLEFLIYFQGNSAPDKSGLPSDRFSAERTGGSVSTLTIQRTQQEDSAVYLCASSLQRDQPQHFGDGTRLSIL.

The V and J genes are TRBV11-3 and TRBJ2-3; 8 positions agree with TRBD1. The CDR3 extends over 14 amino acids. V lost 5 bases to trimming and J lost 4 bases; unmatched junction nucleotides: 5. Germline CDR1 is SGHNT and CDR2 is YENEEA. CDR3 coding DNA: TGTGCCAGCAGCATCCACAGGGGGGCAGATACGCAGTATTTT. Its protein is CASSIHRGADTQYF.

The CDR3 DNA follows: TGTGCCAGCAGTACCCAGGGAAAATTTCAGTACTTC. This codes for CASSTQGKFQYF. This chain links TRBV28 with TRBJ2-4; a possible D gene is TRBD1 (5 bases). CDR1 and CDR2 (germline): MDHEN, SYDVKM. The V end was cut by 5 bases, the J end by 11 bases, with 13 bases between. The CDR3 totals 12 residues.

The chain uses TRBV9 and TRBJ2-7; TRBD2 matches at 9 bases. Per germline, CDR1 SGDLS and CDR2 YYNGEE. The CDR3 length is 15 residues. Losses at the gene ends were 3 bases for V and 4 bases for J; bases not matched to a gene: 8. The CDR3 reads CASSAAGTSRYEQYF. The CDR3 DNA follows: TGTGCCAGCAGCGCCGCCGGGACTAGCCGGTACGAGCAGTACTTC.

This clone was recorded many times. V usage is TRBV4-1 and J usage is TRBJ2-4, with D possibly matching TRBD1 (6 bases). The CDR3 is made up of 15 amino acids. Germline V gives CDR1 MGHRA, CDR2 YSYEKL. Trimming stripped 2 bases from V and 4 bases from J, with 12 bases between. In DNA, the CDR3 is TGCGCCAGCAGCCAAAGCATCGACAGGAAAAACATTCAGTACTTC. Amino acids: CASSQSIDRKNIQYF.